The text below deals with one T cell receptor beta chain. In the source study's methods: The assay estimated nucleated cells by amplifying reference gene primers. Measured with immunoSEQ multiplex PCR; TCRdb has only the in-frame clones, and not every one. The DNA was the basis for D and trimming; V, J and clone size are from that table. In the table there are around 230,000 clones, about nine tenths of which are singletons. Germline-derived CDR1 and CDR2 are MNHEY and SMNVEV (reference sequence). With 6 bases clipped from V and 2 bases from J, the junction kept 6 bases outside the gene matches. The CDR3 contains 15 residues. These data are taken from a study of blood T cell repertoires in COVID-19. Study context: Samples of COVID-19 (acute and convalescent) were obtained from the United States, Italy and Spain. T cells, B-cell-depleted T cells, or PBMCs provided the cDNA or gDNA that served as material.

The genes are TRBV27 and TRBJ2-1; TRBD2 agrees at 8 bases. This TCR was recovered from a man between 35 and 55 years old with acute or convalescent COVID-19. Sequences were obtained from peripheral blood. CDR3 nucleotide sequence: TGTGCCAGCAGAGTAGCGGGGTGGACCTACAATGAGCAGTTCTTC. Its translation: CASRVAGWTYNEQFF.